This T cell receptor (beta chain) was sequenced during a study of control samples from healthy donors and cancer patients. The CDR3 is 11 amino acids. V was trimmed by 5 bases and J by 11 bases, leaving 10 bases between them. Method: immunoSEQ multiplex PCR; TCRdb's copy keeps in-frame clones and lacks some. This table holds approximately 100,000 clones, 82% found once. This clone has just a few counts. The TCR sequence derives from a man aged 55 to 70 in good health. Sequenced material: blood. The chain uses TRBV12-3 or TRBV12-4 and TRBJ1-5; a weak D match, TRBD1 (5 bases). Written as DNA, the CDR3 is TGTGCCAGCAGTGCCCAGGGCGCCCAGCATTTT. The encoded protein is CASSAQGAQHF.